This TCR beta chain was retrieved from a study of siplizumab effects on memory and regulatory T cells. Per sample, 95,000 to 100,000 TCR templates underwent assay. Here immunoSEQ multiplex PCR was the method, and the copy in TCRdb shows in-frame clones only, minus some. The sample has around 78,000 clones, less than 95% seen once. Germline V gene sequence: CDR1 SGHVS, CDR2 FNYEAQ. J was trimmed by 8 bases and V by 5 bases; bases with no gene match: 15. The CDR3 sequence is 17 residues long. The chain carries TRBV7-6 and TRBJ2-1; 10 bases agree with TRBD1. Sequencing was done on a sample of CD8+ T cells sorted from blood. This sequence was found in a human donor in good health. CDR3 DNA: TGTGCCAGCAGCCGCCCCGCGCGACAGGGGGCTAGGGATGAGCAGTTCTTC. Translated, it gives CASSRPARQGARDEQFF. Together with reference TRBV7-6 and TRBJ2-1, the CDR3 gives the full variable domain: GAGVSQSPRYKVTKRGQDVALRCDPISGHVSLYWYRQALGQGPEFLTYFNYEAQQDKSGLPNDRFSAERPEGSISTLTIQRTEQRDSAMYRCASSRPARQGARDEQFFGPGTRLTVL.